This TCR beta chain came from a study of blood T cells in healthy people across ages. Germline loops: CDR1 SQVTM, CDR2 ANQGSEA. CDR3 length: 13 residues. PCR was performed a second time for about 7 to 11 cycles using a sample-barcoded 5' primer and a J-beta primer mix. TCRdb passed the 5' RACE reads through MiXCR, listing each CDR3 protein once. The sample lists hundreds of thousands of distinct CDR3 sequences, roughly 50% occurring once. This clonotype appeared once. The sequenced material came from blood. V is TRBV29-1 and J is TRBJ2-5; TRBD2 is a possible D gene (6 bases). The J call is doubtful: the DNA matches TRBJ2-7 better. The receptor was isolated from a man at least 80 years old in good health. The CDR3 sequence is CSAGAAGRYEQYF. The CDR3 DNA sequence: TGCAGCGCTGGGGCCGCGGGAAGGTACGAGCAGTACTTC.